The clone carrying this T cell receptor (beta chain) was seen a handful of times. The entry originates in a study of T cells after yellow fever vaccination. At the level of the study: Fractions of low cell number were prepared using SMART-Seq v4 Ultra Low Input.

Trimming cost V 7 bases and J 6 bases, with 22 bases left between them. The CDR3 extends over 14 amino acids. Germline lookup yields CDR1 SQVTM and CDR2 ANQGSEA. TCRdb reprocessed the 5' RACE reads with MiXCR, giving one entry per CDR3 protein. The sample yields 150,000 or so distinct CDR3 sequences, 7% to 10% seen once. V and J are TRBV29-1 and TRBJ2-7; D possibly uses TRBD1 or TRBD2 (5 bases each). This receptor was obtained from a man aged 18 to 30 who received the YFV17D yellow fever vaccine. This specimen consisted of CD8+ T cells sorted from PBMCs, obtained 45 days after the yellow fever booster vaccination. CDR3 nucleotide sequence: TGCAGCGCTTGGGGCACAGCCCCTAGCCGCGAGCAGTACTTC. Its translation: CSAWGTAPSREQYF.